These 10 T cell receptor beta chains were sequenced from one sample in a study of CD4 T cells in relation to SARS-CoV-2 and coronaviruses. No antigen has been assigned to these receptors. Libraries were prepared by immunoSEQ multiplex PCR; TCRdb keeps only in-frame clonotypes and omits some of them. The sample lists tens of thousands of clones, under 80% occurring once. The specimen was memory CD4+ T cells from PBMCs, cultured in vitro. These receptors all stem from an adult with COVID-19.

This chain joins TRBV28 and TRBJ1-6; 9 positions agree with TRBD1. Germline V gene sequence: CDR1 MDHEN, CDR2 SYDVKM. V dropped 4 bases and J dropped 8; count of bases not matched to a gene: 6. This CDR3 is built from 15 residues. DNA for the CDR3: TGTGCCAGCAGTTCCTCAGGACAGGGGCATTCACCCCTCCACTTT. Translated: CASSSSGQGHSPLHF. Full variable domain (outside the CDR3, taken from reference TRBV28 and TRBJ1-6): DVKVTQSSRYLVKRTGEKVFLECVQDMDHENMFWYRQDPGLGLRLIYFSYDVKMKEKGDIPEGYSVSREKKERFSLILESASTNQTSMYLCASSSSGQGHSPLHFGNGTRLTVT.

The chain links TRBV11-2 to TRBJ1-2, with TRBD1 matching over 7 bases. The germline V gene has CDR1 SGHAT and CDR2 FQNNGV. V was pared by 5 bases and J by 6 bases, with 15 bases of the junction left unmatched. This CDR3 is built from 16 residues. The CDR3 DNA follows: TGTGCCAGCAGCGCGATTGACTACAGGGGCGGGGATGGCTACACCTTC. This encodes CASSAIDYRGGDGYTF. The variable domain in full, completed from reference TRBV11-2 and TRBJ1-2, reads EAGVAQSPRYKIIEKRQSVAFWCNPISGHATLYWYQQILGQGPKLLIQFQNNGVVDDSQLPKDRFSAERLKGVDSTLKIQPAKLEDSAVYLCASSAIDYRGGDGYTFGSGTRLTVV.

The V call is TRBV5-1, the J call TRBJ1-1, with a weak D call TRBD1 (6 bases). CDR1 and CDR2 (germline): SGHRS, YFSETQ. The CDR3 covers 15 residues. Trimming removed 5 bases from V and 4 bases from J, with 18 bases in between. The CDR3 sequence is CASRSSGGLTTEAFF. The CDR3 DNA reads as TGCGCCAGCAGATCCAGCGGGGGCCTAACCACTGAAGCTTTCTTT.

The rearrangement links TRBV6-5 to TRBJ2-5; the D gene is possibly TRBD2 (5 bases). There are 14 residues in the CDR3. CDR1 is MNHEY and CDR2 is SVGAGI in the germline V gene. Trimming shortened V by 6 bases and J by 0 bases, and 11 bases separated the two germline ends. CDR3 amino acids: CASRTIAYQETQYF. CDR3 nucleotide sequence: TGTGCCAGCAGGACAATAGCGTACCAAGAGACCCAGTACTTC.

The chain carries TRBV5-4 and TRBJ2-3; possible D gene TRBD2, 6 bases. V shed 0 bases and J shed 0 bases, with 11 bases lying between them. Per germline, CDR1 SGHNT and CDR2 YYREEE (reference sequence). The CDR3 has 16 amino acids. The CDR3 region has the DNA TGTGCCAGCAGCTTGGGCGGGACTCCTAGCACAGATACGCAGTATTTT. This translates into CASSLGGTPSTDTQYF.

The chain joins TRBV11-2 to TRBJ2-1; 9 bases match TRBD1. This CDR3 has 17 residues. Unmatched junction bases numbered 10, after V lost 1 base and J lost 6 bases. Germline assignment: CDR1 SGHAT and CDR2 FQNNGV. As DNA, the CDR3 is TGTGCCAGCAGCTTAGTAGGGGCCCGGACAGGGGTCAATGAGCAGTTCTTC. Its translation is CASSLVGARTGVNEQFF.

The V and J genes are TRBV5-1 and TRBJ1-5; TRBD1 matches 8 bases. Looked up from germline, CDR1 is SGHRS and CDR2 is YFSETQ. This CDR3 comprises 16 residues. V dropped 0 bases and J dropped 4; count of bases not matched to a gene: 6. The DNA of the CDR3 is TGCGCCAGCAGCTTGGCCGGAGGACAGGGTAATCAGCCCCAGCATTTT. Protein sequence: CASSLAGGQGNQPQHF.

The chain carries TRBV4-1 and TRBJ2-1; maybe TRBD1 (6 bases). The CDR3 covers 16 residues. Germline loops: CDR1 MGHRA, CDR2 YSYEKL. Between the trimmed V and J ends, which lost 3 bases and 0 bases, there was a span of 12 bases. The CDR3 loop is CASSQGHQRSYNEQFF. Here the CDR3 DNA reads TGCGCCAGCAGCCAGGGACACCAACGCTCCTACAATGAGCAGTTCTTC.

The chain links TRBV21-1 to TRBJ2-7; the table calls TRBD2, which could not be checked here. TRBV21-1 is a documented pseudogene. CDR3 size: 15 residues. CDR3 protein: CASTILAGALCEQYF. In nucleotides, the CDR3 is TGTGCCAGTACAATACTAGCGGGAGCTCTTTGTGAGCAGTACTTC.

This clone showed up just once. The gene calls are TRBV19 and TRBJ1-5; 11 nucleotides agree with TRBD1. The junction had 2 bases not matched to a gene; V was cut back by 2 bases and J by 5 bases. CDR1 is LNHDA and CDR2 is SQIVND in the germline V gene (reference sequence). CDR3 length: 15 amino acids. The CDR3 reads CASSITGQGDQPQHF. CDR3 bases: TGTGCCAGTAGTATAACGGGACAGGGGGATCAGCCCCAGCATTTT.